The 3 T cell receptor beta chains presented below share a single source sample, sequenced in a study of cytotoxic CD8 clonotypes in ibrutinib-treated CLL. Here immunoSEQ multiplex PCR was the method, and the copy in TCRdb shows in-frame clones only, minus some. The sample contains 60,000 to 75,000 clones, about nine tenths of which appear only once. Source: PBMCs, taken after 12 months of ibrutinib treatment. These receptor sequences come from a human donor with chronic lymphocytic leukemia.

About this clone itself: Other nucleotide sequences from this sample produce the same CDR3. The chain recombines TRBV18 with TRBJ2-7, with TRBD2 matching over 10 bases. V shed 3 bases and J 2 bases; nucleotides not matched to a gene: 7. Germline-derived CDR1 and CDR2 are KGHSH and LQKENI. The CDR3 covers 16 residues. CDR3 in DNA: TGTGCCAGCTCACCGGTGCGGACTAGCGGTACCTACGAGCAGTACTTC. Amino acids: CASSPVRTSGTYEQYF.

This chain connects TRBV2 to TRBJ2-7; D call uncertain. Trimming removed 5 bases from V and 3 bases from J, with 8 bases in between. CDR3 length equals 12 residues. Germline loops: CDR1 SNHLY, CDR2 FYNNEI. Here the CDR3 reads CASSSPFYEQYF. As DNA, the CDR3 is TGTGCCAGCAGTTCCCCTTTCTACGAGCAGTACTTC.

This chain uses TRBV2 with TRBJ2-3, with 9 bases matching TRBD2. J gave up 7 bases and V 8 bases, and 10 bases lay outside the gene matches. This CDR3 has 14 residues. Germline lookup yields CDR1 SNHLY and CDR2 FYNNEI. For the CDR3, the DNA is TGTGCCAGCTCGCCGGGACTAGCCCAAAATACGCAGTATTTT. This codes for CASSPGLAQNTQYF.